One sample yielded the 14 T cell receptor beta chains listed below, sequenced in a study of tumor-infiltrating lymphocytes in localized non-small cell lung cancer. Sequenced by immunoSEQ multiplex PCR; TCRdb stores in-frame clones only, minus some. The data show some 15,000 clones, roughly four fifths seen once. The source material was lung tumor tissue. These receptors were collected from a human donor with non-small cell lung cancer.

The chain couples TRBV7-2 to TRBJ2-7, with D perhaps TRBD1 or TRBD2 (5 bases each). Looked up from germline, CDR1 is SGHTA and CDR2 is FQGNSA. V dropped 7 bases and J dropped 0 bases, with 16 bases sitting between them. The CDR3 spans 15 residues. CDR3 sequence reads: CASTYRDVSSYEQYF. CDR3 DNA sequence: TGTGCCAGCACCTACCGGGACGTGAGCTCCTACGAGCAGTACTTC.

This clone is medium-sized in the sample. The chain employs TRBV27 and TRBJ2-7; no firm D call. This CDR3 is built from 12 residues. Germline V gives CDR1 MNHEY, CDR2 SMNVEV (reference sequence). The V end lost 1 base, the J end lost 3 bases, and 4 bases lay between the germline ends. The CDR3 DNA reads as TGTGCCAGCAGTTTATTAGGCTACGAGCAGTACTTC. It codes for CASSLLGYEQYF.

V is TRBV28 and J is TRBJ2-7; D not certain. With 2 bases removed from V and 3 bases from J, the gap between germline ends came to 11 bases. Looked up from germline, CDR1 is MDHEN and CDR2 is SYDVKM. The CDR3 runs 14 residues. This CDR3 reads CASSLTGGYYEQYF. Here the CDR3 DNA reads TGTGCCAGCAGTTTAACGGGTGGATACTACGAGCAGTACTTC.

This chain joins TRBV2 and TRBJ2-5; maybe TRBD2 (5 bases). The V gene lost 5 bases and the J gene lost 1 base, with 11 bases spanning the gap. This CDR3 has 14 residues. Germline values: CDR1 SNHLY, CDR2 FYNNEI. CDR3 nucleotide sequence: TGTGCCAGCAGTTATATCGGAGGCCAAGAGACCCAGTACTTC. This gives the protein CASSYIGGQETQYF.

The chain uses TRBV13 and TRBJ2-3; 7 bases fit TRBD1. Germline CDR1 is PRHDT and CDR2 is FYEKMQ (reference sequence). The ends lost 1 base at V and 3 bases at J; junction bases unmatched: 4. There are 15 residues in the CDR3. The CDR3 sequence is CASSLDRGLTDTQYF. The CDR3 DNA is TGTGCCAGCAGCTTAGATAGGGGGCTGACAGATACGCAGTATTTT.

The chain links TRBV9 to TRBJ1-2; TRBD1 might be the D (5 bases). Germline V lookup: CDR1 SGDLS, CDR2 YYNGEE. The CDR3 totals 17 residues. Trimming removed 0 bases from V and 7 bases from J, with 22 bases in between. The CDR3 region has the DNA TGTGCCAGCAGCGTAGGCGGAATCCGGCAGGGAAGGAGTGGCTACACCTTC. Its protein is CASSVGGIRQGRSGYTF.

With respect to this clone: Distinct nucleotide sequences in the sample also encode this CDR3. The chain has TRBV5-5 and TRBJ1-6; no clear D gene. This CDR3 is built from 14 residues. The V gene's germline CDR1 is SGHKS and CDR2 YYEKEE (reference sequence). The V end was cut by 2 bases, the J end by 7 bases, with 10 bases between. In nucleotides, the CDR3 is TGTGCCAGCAGCTTATGGGGTGGGAATTCACCCCTCCACTTT. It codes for CASSLWGGNSPLHF.

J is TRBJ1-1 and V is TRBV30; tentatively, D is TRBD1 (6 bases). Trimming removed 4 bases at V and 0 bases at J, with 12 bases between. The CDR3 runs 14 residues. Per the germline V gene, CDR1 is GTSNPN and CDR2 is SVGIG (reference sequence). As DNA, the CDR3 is TGTGCCTGGAATGAACAGGGTATGAACACTGAAGCTTTCTTT. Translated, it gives CAWNEQGMNTEAFF.

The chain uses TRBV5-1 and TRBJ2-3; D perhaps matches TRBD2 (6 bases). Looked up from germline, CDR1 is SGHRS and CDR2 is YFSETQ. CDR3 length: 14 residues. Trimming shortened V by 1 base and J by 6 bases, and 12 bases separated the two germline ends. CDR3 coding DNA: TGCGCCAGCAGCTTGCAAGCGGGTACCGATACGCAGTATTTT. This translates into CASSLQAGTDTQYF.

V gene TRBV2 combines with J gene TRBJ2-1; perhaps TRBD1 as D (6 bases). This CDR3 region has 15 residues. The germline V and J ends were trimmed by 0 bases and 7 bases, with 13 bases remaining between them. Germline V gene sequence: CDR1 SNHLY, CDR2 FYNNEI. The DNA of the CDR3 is TGTGCCAGCAGTGAAGCGGGTGCAGGGGAAAATGAGCAGTTCTTC. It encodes CASSEAGAGENEQFF.

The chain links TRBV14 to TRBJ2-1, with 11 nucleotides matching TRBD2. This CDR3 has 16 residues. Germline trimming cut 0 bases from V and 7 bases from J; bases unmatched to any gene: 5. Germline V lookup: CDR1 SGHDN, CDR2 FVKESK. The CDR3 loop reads CASSQESTSGGNEQFF. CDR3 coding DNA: TGTGCCAGCAGCCAAGAGTCCACTAGCGGGGGTAATGAGCAGTTCTTC.

The CDR3 loop reads CASSVTSRTEAFF. The CDR3 nucleotides are TGTGCCAGCAGCGTGACCTCGCGGACTGAAGCTTTCTTT. V is TRBV9 and J is TRBJ1-1, with D uncertain. V lost 2 bases and J lost 5, with 10 bases in between. Germline-derived CDR1 and CDR2 are SGDLS and YYNGEE. The CDR3 runs 13 residues. Full variable domain (missing parts from reference TRBV9 and TRBJ1-1): DSGVTQTPKHLITATGQRVTLRCSPRSGDLSVYWYQQSLDQGLQFLIQYYNGEERAKGNILERFSAQQFPDLHSELNLSSLELGDSALYFCASSVTSRTEAFFGQGTRLTVV.

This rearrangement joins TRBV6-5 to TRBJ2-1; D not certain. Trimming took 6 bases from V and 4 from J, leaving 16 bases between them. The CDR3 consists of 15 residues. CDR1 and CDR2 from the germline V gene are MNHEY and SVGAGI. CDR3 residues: CASSRQWRNYNEQFF. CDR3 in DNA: TGTGCCAGCAGCCGACAATGGCGAAATTACAATGAGCAGTTCTTC.

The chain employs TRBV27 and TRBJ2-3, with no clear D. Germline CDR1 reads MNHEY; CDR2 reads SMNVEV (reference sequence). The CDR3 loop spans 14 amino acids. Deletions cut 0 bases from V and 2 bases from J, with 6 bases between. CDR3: CASSLSRSTDTQYF. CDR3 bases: TGTGCCAGCAGTTTATCTCGGTCCACAGATACGCAGTATTTT.